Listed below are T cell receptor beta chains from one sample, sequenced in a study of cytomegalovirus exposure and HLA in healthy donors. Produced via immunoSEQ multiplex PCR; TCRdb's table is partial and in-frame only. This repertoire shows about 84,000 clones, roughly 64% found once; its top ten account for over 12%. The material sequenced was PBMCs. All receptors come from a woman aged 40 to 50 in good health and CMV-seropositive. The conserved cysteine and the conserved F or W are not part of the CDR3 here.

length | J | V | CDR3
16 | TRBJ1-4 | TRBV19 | ASSIGGTSRPTNEKLF
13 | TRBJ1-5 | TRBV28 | ASRRRTGYGQPQH
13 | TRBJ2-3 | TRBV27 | ASSGSSLGQNTQY
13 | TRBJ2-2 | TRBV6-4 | ASSPDRQNTGELF
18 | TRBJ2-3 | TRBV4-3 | ASSPWARGTSGENTDTQY
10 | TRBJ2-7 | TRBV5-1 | ASSLPADEQY
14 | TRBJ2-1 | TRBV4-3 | ASSRKLAGVTNEQF
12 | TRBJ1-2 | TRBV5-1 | ASSSTGNLGGYT
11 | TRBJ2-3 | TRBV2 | ASSVGAGDTQY
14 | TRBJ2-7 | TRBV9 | ASSASGTSGSYEQY
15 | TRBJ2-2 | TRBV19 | ASSNPGQGFDTGELF
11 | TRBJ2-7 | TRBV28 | ASRHESSYEQY
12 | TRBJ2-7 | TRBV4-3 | ASSQETRGYEQY
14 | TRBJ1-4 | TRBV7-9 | ASSLNSGTANEKLF
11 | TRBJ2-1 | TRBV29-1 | SVLTGTDNEQF
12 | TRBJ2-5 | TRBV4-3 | ASSQGIGQETQY
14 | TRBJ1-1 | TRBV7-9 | ASSLAKSVAYTEAF
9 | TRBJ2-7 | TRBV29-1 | SAGVGGEQY
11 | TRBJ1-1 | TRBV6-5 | ASSADRNTEAF
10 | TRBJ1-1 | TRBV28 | ASSLSGTTAF
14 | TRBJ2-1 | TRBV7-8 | ASSGVAGVPYNEQF
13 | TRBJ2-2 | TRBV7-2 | ASRVDYSNTGELF
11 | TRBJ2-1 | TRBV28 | ASSLQGYNEQF
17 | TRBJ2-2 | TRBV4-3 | ASSQEGLAGAANTGELF
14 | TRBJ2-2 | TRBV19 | ASRDMLGADTGELF
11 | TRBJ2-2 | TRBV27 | ASSTGNTGELF
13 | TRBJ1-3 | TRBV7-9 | ASSSPGQGGNTIY
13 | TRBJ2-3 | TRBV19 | ASSMDGGSPDTQY
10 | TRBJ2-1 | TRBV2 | ASRIAGGGQF
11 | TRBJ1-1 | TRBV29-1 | SARQGGITEAF
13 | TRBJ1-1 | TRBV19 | ASTRTGFRSTEAF
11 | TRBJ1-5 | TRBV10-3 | AITETENQPQH
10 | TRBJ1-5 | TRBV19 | ASSPLDQPQH
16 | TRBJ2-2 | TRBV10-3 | AIREGKFRDRDTGELF
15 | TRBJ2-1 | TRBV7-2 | ASSQGTSGTSYNEQF
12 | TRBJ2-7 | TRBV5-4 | ASKLVHDSYEQY
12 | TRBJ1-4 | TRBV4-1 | ASSQTDSNEKLF
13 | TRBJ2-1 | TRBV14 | ASSQASTSYNEQF
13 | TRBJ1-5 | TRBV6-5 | ASSSLRFGNQPQH
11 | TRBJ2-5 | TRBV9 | ASSVAVQETQY
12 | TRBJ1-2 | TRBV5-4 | ASSPGTTGYGYT
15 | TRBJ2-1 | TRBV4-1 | ASSQDVGTASYNEQF
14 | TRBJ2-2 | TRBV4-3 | ASSPRTYLGTGELF
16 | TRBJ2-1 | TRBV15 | ATSRDGLRPRPYNEQF
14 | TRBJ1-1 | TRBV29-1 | SVATGTGGAAAEAF
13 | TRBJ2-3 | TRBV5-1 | ASRDRGDATDTQY
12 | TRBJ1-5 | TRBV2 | ASSGVGGNQPQH
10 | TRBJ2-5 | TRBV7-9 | ASRGEGETQY
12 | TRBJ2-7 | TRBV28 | ASTPGTGLYEQY
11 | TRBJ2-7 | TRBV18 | ASSPGGGHEQY
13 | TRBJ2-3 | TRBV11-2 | ASSIYSGNTDTQY
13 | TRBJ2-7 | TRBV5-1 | ASSGGTSGFHEQY
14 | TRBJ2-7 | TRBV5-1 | ASSLAPSGTSYEQY
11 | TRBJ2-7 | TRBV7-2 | ASSSSGSSEQY
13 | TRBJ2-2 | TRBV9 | ASSVTRERPGELF